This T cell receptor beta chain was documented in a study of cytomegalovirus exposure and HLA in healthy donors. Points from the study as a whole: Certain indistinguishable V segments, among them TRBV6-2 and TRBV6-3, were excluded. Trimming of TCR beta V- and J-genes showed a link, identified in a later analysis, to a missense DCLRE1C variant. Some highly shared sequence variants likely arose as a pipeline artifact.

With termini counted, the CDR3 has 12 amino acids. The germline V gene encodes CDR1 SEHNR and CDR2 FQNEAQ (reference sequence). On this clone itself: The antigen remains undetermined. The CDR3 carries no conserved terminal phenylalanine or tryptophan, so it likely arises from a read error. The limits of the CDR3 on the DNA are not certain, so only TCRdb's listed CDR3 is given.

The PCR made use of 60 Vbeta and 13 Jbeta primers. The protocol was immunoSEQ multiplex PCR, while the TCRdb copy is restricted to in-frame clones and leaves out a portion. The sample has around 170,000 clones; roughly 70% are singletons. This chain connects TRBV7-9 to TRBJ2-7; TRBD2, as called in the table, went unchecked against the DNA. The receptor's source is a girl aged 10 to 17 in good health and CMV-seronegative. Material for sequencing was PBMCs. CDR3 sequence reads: CASSDFIGTPAT.